This TCR beta chain is from a study of beta chain features in type 1 diabetes. Study summary: Patients were similar to healthy donors in age and gender (as well as in cell yields).

Whole-study findings and limits: Patients' naive, central memory and Treg TCRB repertoires seemed closer to one another than those of healthy donors. TCRB CDR3s were moderately but significantly shorter in Type 1 diabetes patients in all four CD4+ subsets. Lower insertion and higher deletion counts appeared at VDJ junctions in type 1 diabetes patients.

Sequenced material consisted of expressed TCRB transcripts (all of the isolated RNA was reverse transcribed). The table came from immunoSEQ multiplex PCR; TCRdb's copy has only in-frame clones and leaves some out. This table has about 370,000 clones, over 9% appearing once. Only a few counts were recorded for this clone. Its target is not known. This CDR3 has 13 residues. The germline V gene has CDR1 SGHTA and CDR2 FQGNSA. The ends were cut back, 2 bases at V and 2 bases at J, with 5 bases in the middle. The sample taken for sequencing was central memory CD4+ T cells from blood. This receptor was identified in a man aged 25-45 years with type 1 diabetes. The chain is built from TRBV7-2 and TRBJ2-3; D is ambiguous. The DNA of the CDR3 is TGTGCCAGCAGCTTACCTGACACAGATACGCAGTATTTT. Translated, it gives CASSLPDTDTQYF.